One sample yielded the 23 T cell receptor beta chains listed below, sequenced in a study of metastatic and nonmetastatic thyroid tumors. Each patient came to thyroid surgery without any prior treatment (of any kind). With MiXCR, TCRdb reprocessed the PCR reads. The sample records tens of thousands of clones, about 17% being singletons. Sequencing was performed on blood. The source of these receptors is a female donor with papillary thyroid cancer or a benign thyroid nodule (not recorded which). Some clones in this sample may be carry-over from other donors' samples.

The rearrangement links TRBV3-1 to TRBJ2-1; maybe TRBD2 (6 bases). The CDR3 covers 16 residues. V was trimmed by 1 base and J by 8 bases, leaving 18 bases between them. CDR1 and CDR2 (germline): LGHDT, YNNKEL (reference sequence). The CDR3 nucleotides read TGTGCCAGCAGCCAAGTCGGACTACCCGTATCCGATGAGCAGTTCTTC. It codes for CASSQVGLPVSDEQFF.

The chain joins TRBV24-1 to TRBJ2-2, with 10 bases that match TRBD2. The CDR3 spans 15 residues. Germline CDR1 and CDR2: KGHDR and SFDVKD. J was trimmed by 7 bases and V by 6 bases; bases with no gene match: 7. The CDR3 protein is CATSSQRGGHGELFF. CDR3 nucleotide sequence: TGTGCCACCAGTAGCCAGCGGGGGGGCCACGGGGAGCTGTTTTTT.

This clone occurred many times. The chain couples TRBV12-3 or TRBV12-4 to TRBJ2-5; D tentatively reads TRBD1 or TRBD2 (5 bases each). The V end lost 4 bases, the J end lost 4 bases, and 22 bases lay between the germline ends. The CDR3 extends over 17 amino acids. As DNA, the CDR3 is TGTGCCAGCAGTTCGGGTTTCAGCGGCCCTGGGGGAGAGACCCAGTACTTC. Translated, it gives CASSSGFSGPGGETQYF.

The chain is built from TRBV11-2 and TRBJ2-7; 11 bases fit TRBD2. The CDR3 loop spans 14 amino acids. J gave up 1 base and V 6 bases, and 2 bases lay outside the gene matches. Germline values: CDR1 SGHAT, CDR2 FQNNGV. CDR3 bases: TGTGCCAGCAGACCTAGCGGGGGGTCCTACGAGCAGTACTTC. Its translation: CASRPSGGSYEQYF.

The chain combines TRBV7-3 with TRBJ1-5; TRBD1 might be the D (5 bases). V dropped 1 base and J dropped 1 base, with 8 bases sitting between them. Germline lookup yields CDR1 SGHTA and CDR2 FQGTGA. The CDR3 is made up of 15 amino acids. As DNA, the CDR3 is TGTGCCAGCAGCTTAAATGGGGGGAGCAATCAGCCCCAGCATTTT. It yields the protein CASSLNGGSNQPQHF.

Comment on this clone: Just one base apart from a much larger clone, this may be a read error. The V gene is TRBV18, the J gene TRBJ2-7; the D call may be TRBD1 or TRBD2 (5 bases each). Trimming took off 5 bases at V and 5 bases at J, with 19 bases between the two ends. Germline-derived CDR1 and CDR2 are KGHSH and LQKENI. CDR3 length: 15 amino acids. In nucleotides, the CDR3 is TGTGCCAGCTCAGACGCCCCCGGGGCCGGTGACGAGCAGTACTTC. It encodes CASSDAPGAGDEQYF.

As concerns this clone: Relative to the germline gene, one junction end is altered; a read error may explain this. V is TRBV6-1 and J is TRBJ2-5; perhaps TRBD1 as D (5 bases). Germline loops: CDR1 MNHNS, CDR2 SASEGT. This CDR3 spans 15 amino acids. In DNA form, the CDR3 reads TGCGCCAGCAGACAAGGGGTAGCCGGCGCTGAGAACCAGTACTTC. Its protein product is CASRQGVAGAENQYF.

The table lists this clone with a few counts. The chain has TRBV2 and TRBJ2-3, with TRBD2 identical over 10 bases. V was pared by 5 bases and J by 7 bases, with 9 bases of the junction left unmatched. The CDR3 has 15 residues. Germline CDR1 SNHLY, CDR2 FYNNEI. CDR3 in amino acids: CASSTSGASTYTQYF. In nucleotides, the CDR3 is TGTGCCAGCAGTACTAGCGGGGCCAGCACGTATACGCAGTATTTT.

V gene TRBV28 combines with J gene TRBJ2-3, with D possibly being TRBD2 (6 bases). Trimming stripped 3 bases from V and 0 bases from J, with 10 bases between. Per the germline V gene, CDR1 is MDHEN and CDR2 is SYDVKM. This CDR3 spans 15 amino acids. In DNA, the CDR3 is TGTGCCAGCAGTTTTAGGGGACTGAGCACAGATACGCAGTATTTT. This gives the protein CASSFRGLSTDTQYF.

This clone was seen at least ten times. Additional DNA sequences in this sample encode the identical CDR3. This chain connects TRBV2 to TRBJ2-2, with TRBD1 matching over 8 bases. CDR1 and CDR2 (germline): SNHLY, FYNNEI. With 8 bases clipped from V and 7 bases from J, the junction kept 9 bases outside the gene matches. The CDR3 has 14 amino acids. The CDR3 DNA is TGTGCCAGCGCCTCAACAGGGGGTTACGGGGAGCTGTTTTTT. Translation gives CASASTGGYGELFF.

V usage is TRBV4-2 and J usage is TRBJ1-1, with D unclear. Trimming removed 0 bases from V and 5 bases from J, with 22 bases in between. Germline lookup yields CDR1 LGHNA and CDR2 YNFKEQ. The CDR3 length is 18 residues. The CDR3 nucleotides read TGTGCCAGCAGCCAAGATCGTTTTGGCAGCCTCCTGGGGACTGAAGCTTTCTTT. This encodes CASSQDRFGSLLGTEAFF.

This clone was observed many times. The chain carries TRBV4-1 and TRBJ2-7; 9 bases are shared with TRBD2. The trim removed 4 bases at V and 4 bases at J, leaving 14 bases unmatched. The germline gives CDR1 MGHRA, CDR2 YSYEKL. The CDR3 has 17 residues. The CDR3 bases are TGCGCCAGCAGCCCGGGGGCTAGCGGGGCCCGTGCGTACGAGCAGTACTTC. It encodes CASSPGASGARAYEQYF.

The V gene is TRBV20-1, the J gene TRBJ1-3, with D unclear. Trimming left V 1 base short and J 3 bases short, with 7 bases between. Germline CDR1 DFQATT, CDR2 SNEGSKA (reference sequence). This CDR3 is 13 amino acids long. The CDR3 nucleotides are TGCAGTGCTAGAGGGTGGTATGGAAACACCATATATTTT. Protein product: CSARGWYGNTIYF.

This clone was seen repeatedly, ten times or more. J is TRBJ2-7 and V is TRBV7-8; D is possibly TRBD1 (6 bases). Germline assignment: CDR1 SGHVS and CDR2 FQNEAQ. This CDR3 region has 14 residues. The V end was cut by 0 bases, the J end by 7 bases, with 13 bases between. The chain's CDR3 is CASSLARGQGEQYF. In DNA form, the CDR3 reads TGTGCCAGCAGCTTAGCAAGGGGTCAGGGGGAGCAGTACTTC.

This clone was detected ten times or more. The chain combines TRBV11-2 with TRBJ2-7; D not resolved. The CDR3 sequence is 14 residues long. Trimming stripped 1 base from V and 0 bases from J, with 7 bases between. The germline V gene has CDR1 SGHAT and CDR2 FQNNGV. Written as DNA, the CDR3 is TGTGCCAGCAGCTTAGCGAGTAACTCCTACGAGCAGTACTTC. It yields the protein CASSLASNSYEQYF.

This clone was observed many times. The V call is TRBV6-2 or TRBV6-3, the J call TRBJ1-4; D is unresolved. The V end was cut by 7 bases, the J end by 4 bases, with 7 bases between. This CDR3 is built from 12 residues. Germline assignment: CDR1 MNHEY and CDR2 SVGEGT. CDR3: CASKGNNEKLFF. The CDR3 coding sequence is TGTGCCAGCAAAGGCAATAATGAAAAACTGTTTTTT.

With regard to this clone: Just one base apart from a much larger clone, this may be a read error. The sample has other DNA sequences that encode this CDR3 too. J is TRBJ2-1 and V is TRBV11-1, with 14 bases that match TRBD2. The germline gives CDR1 SGHAT, CDR2 FQDESV (reference sequence). The V segment lost 5 bases and the J segment 3 bases; nucleotides outside the gene matches: 6. The CDR3 loop spans 17 amino acids. The CDR3 here is CASSPRTSGGFYNEQFF. The CDR3 region has the DNA TGTGCCAGCAGCCCCCGGACTAGCGGGGGGTTCTACAATGAGCAGTTCTTC.

This clone came up many times. The rearrangement uses TRBV3-1 and TRBJ2-7; D tentatively fits TRBD1 or TRBD2 (5 bases each). This CDR3 is 13 amino acids long. V was pared by 3 bases and J by 7 bases, with 13 bases between. Germline loops: CDR1 LGHDT, CDR2 YNNKEL (reference sequence). The CDR3 reads CASSHSREGEQYF. The CDR3 nucleotides read TGTGCCAGCAGCCATTCCAGAGAGGGGGAGCAGTACTTC.

Concerning this clone: Given a much more abundant clone one base away, this may be a read error. CDR3 nucleotide sequence: TGTGCCAGCAGCATAGGCCCGCCCGCACTAGCCCAGCAGTTCTTC. Protein sequence: CASSIGPPALAQQFF. The rearrangement links TRBV11-2 to TRBJ2-1, with D tentatively TRBD2 (6 bases). Trimming removed 5 bases from V and 11 bases from J, with 22 bases in between. CDR1 and CDR2 from the germline V gene are SGHAT and FQNNGV. This CDR3 comprises 15 residues.

About this clone itself: A much more abundant neighbour one base away suggests this may be a read error. V usage is TRBV10-2 and J usage is TRBJ2-4, with D perhaps assigned TRBD1 or TRBD2 (5 bases each). The germline V and J ends were trimmed by 3 bases and 7 bases, with 13 bases remaining between them. The V gene's germline CDR1 is WSHSY and CDR2 SAAADI. The CDR3 has 14 amino acids. The CDR3 DNA sequence: TGCGCCAGCAGTGAATCCGGGGCAGATAACATTCAGTACTTC. This encodes CASSESGADNIQYF.

This clone was observed a few times. V and J are TRBV12-3 or TRBV12-4 and TRBJ1-4; D call uncertain. V lost 2 bases to trimming and J lost 7 bases, with 14 bases between them. The CDR3 consists of 15 residues. CDR3 nucleotides: TGTGCCAGCAGTTTATCCGGGCAGCCCAGTGAAAAACTGTTTTTT. It codes for CASSLSGQPSEKLFF.

By share, this clone ranks as medium-sized (0.01 to 0.1%). The chain combines TRBV28 with TRBJ1-2; unclear D gene. V was clipped by 4 bases and J by 4 bases, with 16 bases between them. CDR3 length: 15 amino acids. CDR1 and CDR2 from the germline V gene are MDHEN and SYDVKM. Written as DNA, the CDR3 is TGTGCCAGCAGTTCAAGTCCTGACACAACCTATGGCTACACCTTC. Translated, it gives CASSSSPDTTYGYTF.

This clone was observed many times. The V call is TRBV5-1, the J call TRBJ1-2; weak D call: TRBD1 (5 bases). The germline V gene encodes CDR1 SGHRS and CDR2 YFSETQ. V lost 2 bases and J lost 6, with 11 bases in between. The CDR3 runs to 13 residues. CDR3 sequence (DNA): TGCGCCAGCAGCTTTTGGGGCCCGGATGGCTACACCTTC. Protein product: CASSFWGPDGYTF.